The 12 T cell receptor beta chains below were found in one sample sequenced in a study of T cells after yellow fever vaccination. Via MiXCR, TCRdb re-called the 5' RACE reads, giving one row per CDR3 protein. There are tens of thousands of distinct CDR3 sequences in the sample; around 6.2% occur only once, and around 2.2% lies in the top ten. Sample: CD4+ T cells sorted from PBMCs, taken less than 18 days after the first yellow fever vaccination. The receptors come from a man aged 18 to 29 who received the YFV17D yellow fever vaccine.

The J gene is TRBJ1-4, the V gene TRBV9, with D maybe TRBD1 (6 bases). Germline V CDR1 and CDR2: SGDLS, YYNGEE. The CDR3 consists of 16 residues. V was trimmed by 0 bases and J by 0 bases, leaving 9 bases between them. This chain's CDR3 is CASSVGTASTNEKLFF. The DNA for the CDR3 is TGTGCCAGCAGCGTAGGGACAGCATCAACTAATGAAAAACTGTTTTTT.

This clonotype was counted between two and nine times. This chain uses TRBV25-1 with TRBJ2-1, with TRBD1 as a possible D gene (6 bases). This CDR3 comprises 14 residues. Looked up from germline, CDR1 is MGHDK and CDR2 is SYGVNS. V lost 7 bases and J lost 6, with 16 bases in between. This CDR3 is CASKETGQLNEQFF. CDR3 in DNA: TGTGCCAGCAAAGAGACAGGACAACTCAATGAGCAGTTCTTC.

This clonotype has at least ten counts. The chain uses TRBV6-2 or TRBV6-3 and TRBJ1-6; 7 bases are shared with TRBD1. The length of the CDR3 is 21 residues. Germline V gives CDR1 MNHEY, CDR2 SVGEGT. V gave up 7 bases and J gave up 4 bases; unmatched junction bases: 25. DNA for the CDR3: TGTGCCAGCACAGGGGAGTATGAGGGGGGACAGCGGACCTCTTATAATTCACCCCTCCACTTT. Translation gives CASTGEYEGGQRTSYNSPLHF.

This clonotype was detected ten times or more. The chain has TRBV12-3 or TRBV12-4 and TRBJ2-3; TRBD1 matches at 8 bases. The CDR3 contains 15 residues. With 3 bases clipped from V and 4 bases from J, the junction kept 6 bases outside the gene matches. The CDR3 nucleotides are TGTGCCAGCAGTTTGGACAGGGCAGGGGCAGATACGCAGTATTTT. It is translated as CASSLDRAGADTQYF.

This clonotype showed up just a few times. The rearrangement uses TRBV30 and TRBJ1-4, with 12 nucleotides matching TRBD1. CDR1 GTSNPN and CDR2 SVGIG come from the germline V gene (reference sequence). The CDR3 length is 14 residues. Unmatched junction bases numbered 3, after V lost 3 bases and J lost 7 bases. Here the CDR3 DNA reads TGTGCCTGGAGCGGGACAGGGGGCCGTGAAAAACTGTTTTTT. This codes for CAWSGTGGREKLFF.

The genes are TRBV5-4 and TRBJ2-1, with a weak D call TRBD1 (5 bases). The germline V and J ends were trimmed by 1 base and 0 bases, with 11 bases remaining between them. The germline gives CDR1 SGHNT, CDR2 YYREEE (reference sequence). This CDR3 is 16 amino acids long. In nucleotides, the CDR3 is TGTGCCAGCAGCTTGCAGGGCCTTAGCTCCTACAATGAGCAGTTCTTC. Encoded protein: CASSLQGLSSYNEQFF. The variable domain in full, with the rest retrieved from reference TRBV5-4 and TRBJ2-1, is ETGVTQSPTHLIKTRGQQVTLRCSSQSGHNTVSWYQQALGQGPQFIFQYYREEENGRGNFPPRFSGLQFPNYSSELNVNALELDDSALYLCASSLQGLSSYNEQFFGPGTRLTVL.

This clonotype was seen repeatedly, ten times or more. This chain uses TRBV11-2 with TRBJ1-1, with TRBD1 identical over 7 bases. Germline V CDR1 and CDR2: SGHAT, FQNNGV. V shed 4 bases and J 4 bases; nucleotides not matched to a gene: 6. This CDR3 region has 14 residues. As DNA, the CDR3 is TGTGCCAGCAGCTCACAGGGGTCGTCCACTGAAGCTTTCTTT. Protein product: CASSSQGSSTEAFF.

Turning to this clonotype: A much more abundant neighbour one base away suggests this may be a read error. The V gene is TRBV5-1, the J gene TRBJ2-1, with a possible D match to TRBD1 (6 bases). This CDR3 is 16 amino acids long. The germline gives CDR1 SGHRS, CDR2 YFSETQ. In nucleotides, the CDR3 is TGCGACAGCAGCTTGGGATTCCAGGACAGCCCTCCAGGGCAGTTCTTC. This codes for CDSSLGFQDSPPGQFF. Based on the CDR3 plus reference TRBV5-1 and TRBJ2-1, the full variable domain is KAGVTQTPRYLIKTRGQQVTLSCSPISGHRSVSWYQQTPGQGLQFLFEYFSETQRNKGNFPGRFSGRQFSNSRSEMNVSTLELGDSALYLCDSSLGFQDSPPGQFFGPGTRLTVL.

This clonotype was observed at least ten times. V gene TRBV6-2 or TRBV6-3 combines with J gene TRBJ2-1; possibly TRBD2 for D (5 bases). The CDR3 contains 14 residues. V was cut by 4 bases and J by 12 bases, with 19 bases left in between. From germline, CDR1 is MNHEY and CDR2 SVGEGT. In DNA, the CDR3 is TGTGCCAGCAGTTTGCCGCTCCCGCGGGTTATGCAGTTCTTC. It is translated as CASSLPLPRVMQFF.

This clonotype has just a few counts. This chain uses TRBV11-3 with TRBJ2-3; a possible D gene is TRBD1 (5 bases). Trimming removed 4 bases at V and 7 bases at J, with 12 bases between. The CDR3 is made up of 13 amino acids. CDR1 is SGHNT and CDR2 is YENEEA in the germline V gene. The CDR3 spells CASSSEMGHTQYF. The CDR3 DNA reads TGTGCCAGCAGCTCCGAAATGGGGCATACGCAGTATTTT.

This clonotype showed up many times. CDR3 sequence: CASATVLSTGNEQFF. Written as DNA, the CDR3 is TGTGCCAGCGCGACTGTGCTCTCGACGGGCAATGAGCAGTTCTTC. The chain is built from TRBV5-5 and TRBJ2-1; D gene uncertain. Trimming removed 7 bases from V and 6 bases from J, with 20 bases in between. Per germline, CDR1 SGHKS and CDR2 YYEKEE (reference sequence). The CDR3 consists of 15 residues. The variable domain in full, completed from reference TRBV5-5 and TRBJ2-1, reads DAGVTQSPTHLIKTRGQQVTLRCSPISGHKSVSWYQQVLGQGPQFIFQYYEKEERGRGNFPDRFSARQFPNYSSELNVNALLLGDSALYLCASATVLSTGNEQFFGPGTRLTVL.

This clonotype was seen many times. J is TRBJ2-2 and V is TRBV2, with TRBD1 matching over 7 bases. Trimming removed 6 bases from V and 6 bases from J; junction bases left unmatched: 13. Germline V gene data show CDR1 as SNHLY and CDR2 as FYNNEI. The CDR3 runs to 16 residues. CDR3 bases: TGTGCCAGCAGGGAAACCTACAGGGGTTCCGCCGGGGAGCTGTTTTTT. Its protein is CASRETYRGSAGELFF.